What follows are 5 T cell receptor beta chains derived from one specimen sequenced in a study of identical twins. In TCRdb, the 5' RACE reads were re-called with MiXCR into one record per CDR3 protein. The table has about 520,000 distinct CDR3 sequences, 20% to 25% seen once. This sample was also put to use in a study of T cells expressing NK-cell markers.

The specimen sequenced was CD4+ T cells sorted from blood. The receptors stem from a woman between 18 and 30 years old in good health.

This clonotype was detected only a few times. The DNA of the CDR3 is TGTGCCAGCACCACACCCTACGAGCAGTACTTC. It codes for CASTTPYEQYF. The V gene is TRBV6-2 or TRBV6-3, the J gene TRBJ2-7; no reliable D call. Trimming removed 7 bases at V and 2 bases at J, with 6 bases between. CDR3 length: 11 amino acids. Germline assignment: CDR1 MNHEY and CDR2 SVGEGT.

This clonotype was counted between two and nine times. The chain couples TRBV12-3 or TRBV12-4 to TRBJ1-2; TRBD1 is a possible D gene (6 bases). V was shortened by 6 bases and J by 8 bases, with 13 bases between the two germline ends. This CDR3 region has 12 residues. The DNA for the CDR3 is TGTGCCAGCAGCCAGGGGTTGATCGGCTACACCTTC. Its protein is CASSQGLIGYTF.

This clonotype was observed a handful of times. V is TRBV9 and J is TRBJ2-5, with D maybe TRBD2 (6 bases). The CDR3 spans 16 residues. The V gene lost 1 base and the J gene lost 5 bases, with 18 bases spanning the gap. Germline V gene data show CDR1 as SGDLS and CDR2 as YYNGEE. The CDR3 loop reads CASSVQAGLNGETQYF. Here the CDR3 DNA reads TGTGCCAGCAGCGTACAGGCGGGACTCAACGGGGAGACCCAGTACTTC.

The chain carries TRBV30 and TRBJ2-3, with 9 bases that match TRBD2. J was trimmed by 5 bases and V by 3 bases; bases with no gene match: 3. CDR1 and CDR2 (germline): GTSNPN, SVGIG (reference sequence). CDR3 length: 13 amino acids. CDR3 region: CAWRVAGVDTQYF. CDR3 coding DNA: TGTGCCTGGAGGGTAGCGGGAGTAGATACGCAGTATTTT.

This clonotype has just a few counts. The chain combines TRBV20-1 with TRBJ2-7, with 10 positions matching TRBD2. This CDR3 spans 12 amino acids. Germline CDR1 is DFQATT and CDR2 is SNEGSKA (reference sequence). After removal of 5 bases from V and 6 bases from J, the junction contained 4 bases not matched to a gene. CDR3 residues: CSAGAGGGEQYF. In DNA, the CDR3 is TGCAGTGCTGGAGCGGGGGGGGGCGAGCAGTACTTC.